Sequencing of this T cell receptor (beta chain) was carried out in a study of cytomegalovirus exposure and HLA in healthy donors. Study-wide findings and caveats: HLA alleles were associated with 16,000 or so TCR beta sequences in a later analysis at 0.05 false discovery rate.

The ends lost 4 bases at V and 1 base at J; junction bases unmatched: 6. This CDR3 has 18 residues. Looked up from germline, CDR1 is SGHAT and CDR2 is FQNNGV. This clone was picked up one time. The antigen is not known. The PCR ran on 60 Vbeta and 13 Jbeta primers. Libraries were prepared by immunoSEQ multiplex PCR; TCRdb keeps only in-frame clonotypes and omits some of them. Of some 130,000 clones in the sample, roughly four fifths were seen once. Though nominally healthy at sampling, donors likely had unrecorded immune exposures. Sequences were obtained from PBMCs. This TCR came from a male donor in good health and CMV-seronegative. The chain joins TRBV11-2 to TRBJ2-6; 11 bases are a match to TRBD2. CDR3 amino acids: CASSYPGLAVSGANVLTF. CDR3 nucleotide sequence: TGTGCCAGCAGCTATCCGGGACTAGCGGTTTCTGGGGCCAACGTCCTGACTTTC.